This section outlines one TCR beta chain sequence together with its context. Its antigen is not known. The data belong to a study of a mutant IDH1 vaccine in newly diagnosed glioma. Across the study: Sex distribution of treated patients was approximately 60% male and about 38% female; mean age was around 42 years. General study points: Pseudoprogression showed no apparent link to changes in top peripheral T cell clonotypes.

Sequenced by immunoSEQ multiplex PCR; TCRdb stores in-frame clones only, minus some. The table includes about 34,000 clones, around 83% detected once. CDR3 size: 18 residues. V shed 5 bases and J 2 bases; nucleotides not matched to a gene: 15. Germline assignment: CDR1 SGHVS and CDR2 FQNEAQ. Time point indicated: baseline, week 1 (first vaccination visit). Treatment reported: pre-vaccination baseline after standard-of-care therapy. The input for sequencing was peripheral blood mononuclear cells (PBMCs), taken from a glioma patient treated with radiotherapy, temozolomide or both. The V call is TRBV7-8, the J call TRBJ2-3; 8 bases line up with TRBD1. This receptor was taken from a man aged 45 to 65 with glioma. Some clones in this sample may be carry-over from other donors' samples. CDR3 in DNA: TGTGCCAGCAGCGTCCGGGACAGGCGCTCTATTCCCACAGATACGCAGTATTTT. Translated: CASSVRDRRSIPTDTQYF.